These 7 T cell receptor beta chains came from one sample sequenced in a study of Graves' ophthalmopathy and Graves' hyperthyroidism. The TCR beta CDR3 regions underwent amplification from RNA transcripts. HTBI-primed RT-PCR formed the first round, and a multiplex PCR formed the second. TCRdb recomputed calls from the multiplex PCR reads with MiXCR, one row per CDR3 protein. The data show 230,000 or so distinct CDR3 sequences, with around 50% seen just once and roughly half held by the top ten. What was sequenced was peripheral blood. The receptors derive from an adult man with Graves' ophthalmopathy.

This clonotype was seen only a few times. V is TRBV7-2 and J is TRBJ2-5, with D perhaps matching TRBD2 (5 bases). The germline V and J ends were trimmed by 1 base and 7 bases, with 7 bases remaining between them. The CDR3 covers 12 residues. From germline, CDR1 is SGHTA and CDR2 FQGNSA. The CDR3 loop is CASSLVRGTQYF. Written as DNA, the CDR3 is TGTGCCAGCAGCTTAGTACGGGGGACCCAGTACTTC.

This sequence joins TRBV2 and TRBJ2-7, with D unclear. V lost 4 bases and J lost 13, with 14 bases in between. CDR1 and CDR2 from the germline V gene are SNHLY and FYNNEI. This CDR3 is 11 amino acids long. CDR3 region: CASSVVHSIYF. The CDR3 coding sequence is TGTGCCAGCAGTGTGGTGCACAGCATCTACTTC.

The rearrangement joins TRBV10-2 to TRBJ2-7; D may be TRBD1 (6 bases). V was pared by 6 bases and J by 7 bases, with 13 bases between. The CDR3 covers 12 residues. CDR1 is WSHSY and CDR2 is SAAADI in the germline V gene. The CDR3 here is CASRNREREQYF. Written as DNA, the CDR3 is TGCGCCAGCAGGAACAGGGAGAGGGAGCAGTACTTC.

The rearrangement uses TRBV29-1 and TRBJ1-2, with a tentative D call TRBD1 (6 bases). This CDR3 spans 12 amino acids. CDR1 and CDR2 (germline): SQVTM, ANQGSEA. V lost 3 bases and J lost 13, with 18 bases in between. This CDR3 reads CSVDVRQGPLTF. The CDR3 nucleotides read TGCAGCGTTGATGTTAGGCAGGGGCCCCTCACCTTC.

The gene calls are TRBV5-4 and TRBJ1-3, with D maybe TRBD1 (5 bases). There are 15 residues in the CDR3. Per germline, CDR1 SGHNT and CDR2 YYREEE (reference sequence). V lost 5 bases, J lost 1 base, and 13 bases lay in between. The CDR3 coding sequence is TGTGCCAGCAGTTCGACCCAGGGTTCTGGAAACACCATATATTTT. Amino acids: CASSSTQGSGNTIYF.

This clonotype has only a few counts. The CDR3 DNA reads TGTGCCAGCAGCTGGGGACTAGCGGGAGGGATACAAGAGACCCAGTACTTC. Protein: CASSWGLAGGIQETQYF. This rearrangement joins TRBV7-2 to TRBJ2-5; the match to TRBD2 covers 16 bases. V shed 4 bases and J 2 bases; nucleotides not matched to a gene: 4. Germline loops: CDR1 SGHTA, CDR2 FQGNSA. This CDR3 comprises 17 residues.

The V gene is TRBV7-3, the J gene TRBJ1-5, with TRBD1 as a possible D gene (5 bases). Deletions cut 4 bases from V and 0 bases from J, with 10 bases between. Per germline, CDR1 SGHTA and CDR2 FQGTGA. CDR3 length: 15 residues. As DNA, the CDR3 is TGTGCCAGCAGCTCGACAGTACTTAGCAATCAGCCCCAGCATTTT. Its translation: CASSSTVLSNQPQHF. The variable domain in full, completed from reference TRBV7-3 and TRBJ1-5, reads GAGVSQTPSNKVTEKGKYVELRCDPISGHTALYWYRQSLGQGPEFLIYFQGTGAADDSGLPNDRFFAVRPEGSVSTLKIQRTERGDSAVYLCASSSTVLSNQPQHFGDGTRLSIL.